A selection of T cell receptor beta chains follows, all from one sample in a study of T cells expressing NK-cell markers. Using the 5' RACE reads, TCRdb records one entry per CDR3 protein without DNA. Recorded for this sample: roughly 160,000 distinct CDR3 sequences. The material sequenced was blood T cells: a sorted CD56 or NKG2C T cell subset, CD4+ or CD8+ T cells, or bulk PBMC T cells (not recorded which). The receptor set was obtained from a woman aged 18 to 75 in good health. Each CDR3 is given with its conserved first and last residue. Each record gives: J gene, V gene, CDR3 protein.

>TRBJ2-3|TRBV9
CASSVGGTGGDTQYF
>TRBJ2-7|TRBV10-3
CAISDRDRTSYEQYF
>TRBJ2-7|TRBV3-1
CASSQVSGGGYEQYF
>TRBJ2-3|TRBV29-1
CSVEPPGHTDTQYF
>TRBJ1-2|TRBV2
CASSDPRDWASPSGGYTF
>TRBJ1-1|TRBV20-1
CSATWTGTRTEAFF
>TRBJ2-1|TRBV29-1
CSTGTGGYNEQFF
>TRBJ2-7|TRBV9
CASSLSGVREQYF
>TRBJ1-2|TRBV15
CATSREGLPGGYTF
>TRBJ1-4|TRBV18
CASSGTPVLNEKLFF
>TRBJ1-1|TRBV4-2
CASSNKGAANTEAFF
>TRBJ2-5|TRBV6-6
CASSTGRAQYF
>TRBJ2-7|TRBV20-1
CSAPETGSLYEQYF
>TRBJ2-2|TRBV20-1
CSAQDRAGELFF
>TRBJ2-2|TRBV14
CASSPTANTGELFF
>TRBJ2-3|TRBV7-2
CASSLAGLSLRADTQYF
>TRBJ2-1|TRBV5-1
CASSLDDHGEQFF
>TRBJ2-7|TRBV20-1
CSAVGLAGGPSVEQYF
>TRBJ2-1|TRBV20-1
CSGGPTRRGLGNEQFF
>TRBJ2-7|TRBV6-1
CASSQRLFSYEQYF
>TRBJ1-2|TRBV7-2
CASSPRQDGYTF
>TRBJ2-5|TRBV5-1
CASREQGGETQYF
>TRBJ2-1|TRBV12-3/TRBV12-4
CASSLSLAGGQFF
>TRBJ1-5|TRBV7-8
CASSLGTRSGGQPQHF